The 29 T cell receptor beta chains below all came from one sample that was sequenced in a study of blood T cell repertoires in COVID-19. Assay used: immunoSEQ multiplex PCR; TCRdb lists only in-frame clones, some missing. The sample contains 190,000 or so clones, 86% of which appear only once. Sequencing used PBMCs or T cells enriched from blood (not recorded which). Every receptor here comes from a woman younger than 45 who had recovered from COVID-19.

This chain joins TRBV5-1 and TRBJ2-7, with TRBD2 matching over 14 bases. Per germline, CDR1 SGHRS and CDR2 YFSETQ. This CDR3 is built from 19 residues. Trimming cost V 0 bases and J 4 bases; bases outside gene matches: 12. The CDR3 is CASSLAGTSGGVDLYEQYF. In DNA, the CDR3 is TGCGCCAGCAGCTTGGCCGGGACTAGCGGGGGAGTAGATCTTTACGAGCAGTACTTC.

This rearrangement joins TRBV6-5 to TRBJ1-1, with a tentative D call TRBD1 (6 bases). This CDR3 spans 15 amino acids. V lost 2 bases, J lost 0 bases, and 10 bases lay in between. The V gene's germline CDR1 is MNHEY and CDR2 SVGAGI. The CDR3 DNA follows: TGTGCCAGCAGTTACCAGGGGAACTTGAACACTGAAGCTTTCTTT. Protein sequence: CASSYQGNLNTEAFF.

The chain joins TRBV19 to TRBJ2-7, with D unclear. The CDR3 loop spans 13 amino acids. Germline V gene lookup returns CDR1 LNHDA and CDR2 SQIVND (reference sequence). The CDR3 DNA reads TGTATCCCCCTACTTATTAGCTCCTACGAGCAGTACTTC. This codes for CIPLLISSYEQYF.

The chain employs TRBV21-1 and TRBJ2-7; the D segment call TRBD2 is taken from the table without a DNA check. TRBV21-1 is designated a pseudogene. CDR3 length equals 17 residues. The CDR3 nucleotides are TGTGCCAGCAGCAAGAGGCGGGGGCTAGCGGGAGGTATCGAGCAGTACTTC. It is translated as CASSKRRGLAGGIEQYF.

V usage is TRBV2 and J usage is TRBJ1-2; D remains ambiguous. The CDR3 spans 12 residues. V lost 7 bases to trimming and J lost 3 bases, with 9 bases between them. The germline V gene encodes CDR1 SNHLY and CDR2 FYNNEI. Here the CDR3 DNA reads TGTGCCAGCAATCGGCAGGACTATGGCTACACCTTC. Its translation: CASNRQDYGYTF.

The rearrangement links TRBV7-2 to TRBJ2-2; possibly TRBD2 for D (6 bases). Germline assignment: CDR1 SGHTA and CDR2 FQGNSA. This CDR3 is 14 amino acids long. V shed 5 bases and J shed 6 bases, with 13 bases lying between them. CDR3 amino acids: CASSPGLPPGELFF. The CDR3 DNA follows: TGTGCCAGCAGCCCGGGACTCCCCCCCGGGGAGCTGTTTTTT.

The chain joins TRBV4-2 to TRBJ1-6, with 7 bases aligning to TRBD1. The CDR3 spans 17 residues. Trimming took 0 bases from V and 3 from J; bases not matched to a gene: 5. Germline CDR1 reads LGHNA; CDR2 reads YNFKEQ. Written as DNA, the CDR3 is TGTGCCAGCAGCCAAGATTACGACAGGGACTATAATTCACCCCTCCACTTT. Translated: CASSQDYDRDYNSPLHF.

The V call is TRBV5-4, the J call TRBJ2-1, with 11 positions matching TRBD2. V gave up 5 bases and J gave up 9 bases; unmatched junction bases: 10. The CDR3 has 15 amino acids. Germline CDR1 and CDR2: SGHNT and YYREEE (reference sequence). The CDR3 sequence is CASSTGTSGRVEQFF. The CDR3 coding sequence is TGTGCCAGCAGTACCGGGACTAGCGGTCGAGTTGAGCAGTTCTTC. Full variable domain (remainder filled in from reference TRBV5-4 and TRBJ2-1): ETGVTQSPTHLIKTRGQQVTLRCSSQSGHNTVSWYQQALGQGPQFIFQYYREEENGRGNFPPRFSGLQFPNYSSELNVNALELDDSALYLCASSTGTSGRVEQFFGPGTRLTVL.

CDR3 in amino acids: CAISESDLAVGNNEQFF. In DNA form, the CDR3 reads TGTGCCATCAGTGAGTCCGATCTAGCGGTGGGAAACAATGAGCAGTTCTTC. This chain uses TRBV10-3 with TRBJ2-1; 7 bases line up with TRBD2. This CDR3 spans 17 amino acids. The junction had 10 bases not matched to a gene; V was cut back by 0 bases and J by 5 bases. Per the germline V gene, CDR1 is ENHRY and CDR2 is SYGVKD.

The V call is TRBV18, the J call TRBJ1-1, with D perhaps TRBD1 (5 bases). V was cut by 3 bases and J by 1 base, with 15 bases left in between. Germline CDR1 and CDR2: KGHSH and LQKENI. The CDR3 runs 16 residues. CDR3 amino acids: CASSPPRRTTNTEAFF. CDR3 sequence (DNA): TGTGCCAGCTCACCCCCCCGCCGGACAACGAACACTGAAGCTTTCTTT.

The chain joins TRBV5-4 to TRBJ2-7; 10 bases align to TRBD1. J was trimmed by 6 bases and V by 1 base; bases with no gene match: 7. The germline V gene has CDR1 SGHNT and CDR2 YYREEE (reference sequence). The CDR3 sequence is 15 residues long. The CDR3 coding sequence is TGTGCCAGCAGCTTGCTGAGGACAGGGGGTCGCGAGCAGTACTTC. Its translation: CASSLLRTGGREQYF.

This clone was observed a few times. The V and J genes are TRBV5-1 and TRBJ1-5; D not certain. Germline CDR1 and CDR2: SGHRS and YFSETQ. Trimming shortened V by 1 base and J by 1 base, and 9 bases separated the two germline ends. CDR3 size: 15 residues. Written as DNA, the CDR3 is TGCGCCAGCAGCTTGAAATGGAGGAGCAATCAGCCCCAGCATTTT. Translating it yields CASSLKWRSNQPQHF.

This sequence joins TRBV19 and TRBJ1-1, with TRBD1 matching 8 bases. CDR1 and CDR2 (germline): LNHDA, SQIVND (reference sequence). Losses at the gene ends were 4 bases for V and 3 bases for J; bases not matched to a gene: 4. The length of the CDR3 is 14 residues. The CDR3 DNA reads as TGTGCCAGTAGTAAAGGACAGGGCTACACTGAAGCTTTCTTT. Amino acids: CASSKGQGYTEAFF.

The chain uses TRBV28 and TRBJ2-1, with 11 bases lining up with TRBD2. Trimming at V came to 5 bases and at J to 5 bases, leaving 5 bases not matched to a gene. CDR3 length: 15 residues. Per the germline V gene, CDR1 is MDHEN and CDR2 is SYDVKM. The CDR3 here is CASSRTSGFHNEQFF. The CDR3 coding sequence is TGTGCCAGCAGTCGGACTAGCGGGTTTCACAATGAGCAGTTCTTC. Full variable domain (outside the CDR3, taken from reference TRBV28 and TRBJ2-1): DVKVTQSSRYLVKRTGEKVFLECVQDMDHENMFWYRQDPGLGLRLIYFSYDVKMKEKGDIPEGYSVSREKKERFSLILESASTNQTSMYLCASSRTSGFHNEQFFGPGTRLTVL.

V gene TRBV7-6 combines with J gene TRBJ2-3; D uncertain. Per germline, CDR1 SGHVS and CDR2 FNYEAQ. CDR3 size: 15 residues. Trimming left V 4 bases short and J 0 bases short, with 11 bases between. CDR3 sequence: CASSSQRSSTDTQYF. The CDR3 DNA reads TGTGCCAGCAGCTCTCAGCGATCTAGCACAGATACGCAGTATTTT.

The V and J genes are TRBV2 and TRBJ2-7; TRBD1 matches at 7 bases. V lost 5 bases, J lost 4 bases, and 17 bases stayed unmatched. CDR1 and CDR2 from the germline V gene are SNHLY and FYNNEI. CDR3 length: 17 residues. The CDR3 sequence is CASSHNLHGTVIYEQYF. The CDR3 nucleotides are TGTGCCAGCAGTCACAACCTACACGGGACAGTGATTTACGAGCAGTACTTC.

This clone has just a few counts. This chain connects TRBV10-3 to TRBJ1-1, with a weak D call TRBD1 (6 bases). CDR1 and CDR2 from the germline V gene are ENHRY and SYGVKD. The CDR3 length is 15 residues. Trimming stripped 5 bases from V and 3 bases from J, with 16 bases between. The CDR3 is CAISRGAGLDTEAFF. The CDR3 DNA reads as TGTGCCATCAGTCGGGGGGCAGGGTTGGACACTGAAGCTTTCTTT.

Remarks on this clone: The sample holds other DNA sequences that translate to the same CDR3. For the CDR3, the DNA is TGCGCCAGCAGCTTGGACAGGGGCCCCTACGAGCAGTACTTC. Translated: CASSLDRGPYEQYF. The V call is TRBV5-1, the J call TRBJ2-7; 7 bases match TRBD1. J was trimmed by 2 bases and V by 0 bases; bases with no gene match: 2. CDR3 length: 14 residues. CDR1 SGHRS and CDR2 YFSETQ come from the germline V gene.

The chain combines TRBV6-5 with TRBJ2-7; D is perhaps TRBD2 (6 bases). Between the trimmed V and J ends, which lost 8 bases and 2 bases, there was a span of 13 bases. Per the germline V gene, CDR1 is MNHEY and CDR2 is SVGAGI. This CDR3 is 13 amino acids long. This CDR3 is CASGRRNPYEQYF. The CDR3 bases are TGTGCCAGCGGGAGGCGGAACCCCTACGAGCAGTACTTC.

V is TRBV7-6 and J is TRBJ1-5, with 9 bases lining up with TRBD1. This CDR3 has 14 residues. Trimming cost V 3 bases and J 4 bases; bases outside gene matches: 1. Per germline, CDR1 SGHVS and CDR2 FNYEAQ. In DNA form, the CDR3 reads TGTGCCAGCAGCTTTGGACAGGGGAATCAGCCCCAGCATTTT. This codes for CASSFGQGNQPQHF.

This chain links TRBV19 with TRBJ2-2; unclear D gene. There are 13 residues in the CDR3. Looked up from germline, CDR1 is LNHDA and CDR2 is SQIVND (reference sequence). Trimming pared 2 bases from V and 6 bases from J, leaving 7 bases between. CDR3 protein: CASSIIPSGELFF. CDR3 nucleotide sequence: TGTGCCAGTAGTATAATCCCCTCCGGGGAGCTGTTTTTT.

The chain employs TRBV27 and TRBJ1-6; TRBD1 aligns across 8 bases. The CDR3 contains 14 residues. V shed 5 bases and J 15 bases; nucleotides not matched to a gene: 12. CDR1 and CDR2 from the germline V gene are MNHEY and SMNVEV (reference sequence). The CDR3 sequence: CASSIDRGLYDLHF. The CDR3 DNA reads TGTGCCAGCAGTATCGACAGGGGCCTGTATGACCTCCACTTT.

The chain uses TRBV20-1 and TRBJ2-5; D call uncertain. CDR3 length equals 11 residues. With 5 bases removed from V and 0 bases from J, the gap between germline ends came to 4 bases. Per the germline V gene, CDR1 is DFQATT and CDR2 is SNEGSKA (reference sequence). CDR3 amino acids: CSAPYQETQYF. Written as DNA, the CDR3 is TGCAGTGCTCCCTACCAAGAGACCCAGTACTTC.

The chain combines TRBV5-4 with TRBJ2-3, with 7 bases that match TRBD2. This CDR3 is 11 amino acids long. V shed 3 bases, J shed 14 bases, and the junction held 6 bases outside the gene matches. Germline lookup yields CDR1 SGHNT and CDR2 YYREEE (reference sequence). CDR3 residues: CASSSGTNAYF. The CDR3, as DNA: TGTGCCAGCAGCTCCGGGACTAACGCGTATTTT. Looking up the rest from reference TRBV5-4 and TRBJ2-3 gives the full variable domain: ETGVTQSPTHLIKTRGQQVTLRCSSQSGHNTVSWYQQALGQGPQFIFQYYREEENGRGNFPPRFSGLQFPNYSSELNVNALELDDSALYLCASSSGTNAYFGPGTRLTVL.

V and J are TRBV25-1 and TRBJ2-3, with a possible D match to TRBD1 (5 bases). CDR1 and CDR2 (germline): MGHDK, SYGVNS. This CDR3 is 15 amino acids long. Trimming removed 1 base from V and 5 bases from J, with 13 bases in between. The CDR3 DNA is TGTGCCAGCAGTGAATTATCAGGGAACGGAGATACGCAGTATTTT. Translated, it gives CASSELSGNGDTQYF.

V usage is TRBV19 and J usage is TRBJ2-7; possibly TRBD2 for D (5 bases). The germline V and J ends were trimmed by 3 bases and 5 bases, with 11 bases remaining between them. The germline CDR1 and CDR2 sequences are LNHDA and SQIVND (reference sequence). The length of the CDR3 is 13 residues. This CDR3 is CASSIRYGDEQYF. DNA for the CDR3: TGTGCCAGTAGTATTCGGTACGGGGACGAGCAGTACTTC.

This rearrangement joins TRBV10-1 to TRBJ2-7, with 7 bases matching TRBD1. V shed 2 bases, J shed 4 bases, and the junction held 11 bases outside the gene matches. The CDR3 consists of 16 residues. CDR1 is WNHNN, CDR2 SYGVQD, per germline (reference sequence). The CDR3 bases are TGCGCCAGCAGTGAGGCCCAGGGGACAGCTTCTTACGAGCAGTACTTC. Its protein product is CASSEAQGTASYEQYF.

The chain is built from TRBV3-1 (or the pseudogene TRBV3-2) and TRBJ1-1; TRBD1 is a possible D gene (5 bases). Between the trimmed V and J ends, which lost 4 bases and 0 bases, there was a span of 21 bases. From germline, CDR1 is LGHDT and CDR2 YNNKEL (reference sequence). The CDR3 runs to 18 residues. Here the CDR3 reads CASSPGGVGHRMNTEAFF. CDR3 coding DNA: TGTGCCAGCAGCCCAGGCGGGGTAGGACACCGAATGAACACTGAAGCTTTCTTT.

The rearrangement uses TRBV4-1 and TRBJ1-2; D not resolved. The germline V gene has CDR1 MGHRA and CDR2 YSYEKL. Trimming took 1 base from V and 5 from J, leaving 8 bases between them. This CDR3 is 13 amino acids long. The CDR3 sequence is CASSQGEEYGYTF. The CDR3 DNA follows: TGCGCCAGCAGCCAAGGGGAGGAGTATGGCTACACCTTC.